The 25 T cell receptor beta chains below were found in one sample sequenced in a study of shared clonotypes between healthy human individuals (dated by TCRdb to 2020 to 2022). Library preparation employed the immunoSEQ multiplex PCR assay. TCRdb carries this immuneACCESS record with in-frame sequences only. Its versions omit some clonotypes, under half of them owing to an unresolved V gene in the studies checked, with the rest unexplained. The sample table lists about 960,000 clones, roughly 72% of them with a count of one. Approximately 1.5% of the sample rests with the top ten. Input material: memory CD4+ T cells sorted from blood. The cell subset or site label here, explained by the study, means: CD45RA-negative fraction. The receptors were gathered from a man between 18 and 35 years old in good health.

This chain uses TRBV29-1 with TRBJ2-7, with no clear D. Trimming took 0 bases from V and 6 from J, leaving 6 bases between them. In germline, CDR1 is SQVTM, CDR2 ANQGSEA. The length of the CDR3 is 11 residues. The CDR3 protein is CSVEDGVEQYF. CDR3 DNA sequence: TGCAGCGTTGAAGATGGGGTCGAGCAGTACTTC.

The chain carries TRBV20-1 and TRBJ2-3; D gene uncertain. Trimming pared 6 bases from V and 3 bases from J, leaving 7 bases between. This CDR3 contains 11 residues. Germline V CDR1 and CDR2: DFQATT, SNEGSKA (reference sequence). The CDR3 DNA is TGCAGTGCCGATGGGACAGATACGCAGTATTTT. The encoded protein is CSADGTDTQYF.

This clone was picked up a small number of times. This chain joins TRBV5-1 and TRBJ1-1, with TRBD1 matching 9 bases. Looked up from germline, CDR1 is SGHRS and CDR2 is YFSETQ. This CDR3 has 15 amino acids. Losses at the gene ends were 3 bases for V and 2 bases for J; bases not matched to a gene: 5. Here the CDR3 DNA reads TGCGCCAGCAGCTCGACAGGGGGACAAAACACTGAAGCTTTCTTT. Translated, it gives CASSSTGGQNTEAFF.

This clone was observed a few times. The chain has TRBV5-1 and TRBJ2-5, with no clear D. Trimming took off 0 bases at V and 13 bases at J, with 16 bases between the two ends. CDR1 SGHRS and CDR2 YFSETQ come from the germline V gene. The CDR3 is made up of 13 amino acids. The CDR3 sequence is CASSLEGSLGLYF. CDR3 nucleotides: TGCGCCAGCAGCTTGGAGGGCAGCCTGGGGTTGTACTTC.

At least ten counts were recorded for this clone. This chain joins TRBV5-1 and TRBJ2-1; D possibly corresponds to TRBD1 (5 bases). Germline V gene sequence: CDR1 SGHRS, CDR2 YFSETQ. The V end was cut by 1 base, the J end by 9 bases, with 14 bases between. The CDR3 runs to 14 residues. The DNA of the CDR3 is TGCGCCAGCAGCTTGTCCCTGACAGAAGGTGAGCAGTTCTTC. Residues: CASSLSLTEGEQFF.

This chain joins TRBV6-6 and TRBJ1-2, with unresolved D. CDR1 and CDR2 from the germline V gene are MNHNY and SVGAGI (reference sequence). V gave up 7 bases and J gave up 3 bases, with 12 bases separating them. The CDR3 is 13 residues long. The CDR3 DNA is TGTGCCAGCACCCCGCCCGGGGACTATGGCTACACCTTC. It yields the protein CASTPPGDYGYTF.

This clone was counted a few times. This chain connects TRBV4-3 to TRBJ2-7; 7 bases align to TRBD2. The CDR3 covers 16 residues. Germline-derived CDR1 and CDR2 are LGHNA and YSLEER. V lost 1 base, J lost 3 bases, and 9 bases stayed unmatched. The CDR3 spells CASSQVRNGRLYEQYF. In DNA, the CDR3 is TGCGCCAGCAGCCAAGTTCGGAACGGGAGGCTCTACGAGCAGTACTTC.

This clone has ten or more counts. CDR3 DNA: TGCGCCAGCAGCTCCCGGGACAGCACAGATACGCAGTATTTT. Translation: CASSSRDSTDTQYF. The chain links TRBV5-1 to TRBJ2-3; TRBD1 or TRBD2 may be the D gene (5 bases each). Germline assignment: CDR1 SGHRS and CDR2 YFSETQ. V was pared by 3 bases and J by 0 bases, with 8 bases between. This CDR3 region has 14 residues.

V is TRBV9 and J is TRBJ1-1; 9 bases are a match to TRBD1. Per germline, CDR1 SGDLS and CDR2 YYNGEE. Trimming at V came to 0 bases and at J to 4 bases, leaving 10 bases not matched to a gene. This CDR3 region has 17 residues. The CDR3 DNA reads TGTGCCAGCAGCGTAGCGTTGGGGGACAGGGCGGGCACTGAAGCTTTCTTT. Translating it yields CASSVALGDRAGTEAFF.

The V gene is TRBV30, the J gene TRBJ2-1; 7 positions agree with TRBD2. Germline V gene lookup returns CDR1 GTSNPN and CDR2 SVGIG (reference sequence). The V segment lost 5 bases and the J segment 15 bases; nucleotides outside the gene matches: 10. This CDR3 has 11 residues. The CDR3: CAWDRREVRFF. CDR3 coding DNA: TGTGCCTGGGACCGACGGGAGGTACGGTTCTTC.

The chain uses TRBV4-2 and TRBJ2-1; 8 bases fit TRBD1. With 2 bases clipped from V and 3 bases from J, the junction kept 3 bases outside the gene matches. Per germline, CDR1 LGHNA and CDR2 YNFKEQ. CDR3 size: 15 residues. CDR3 loop: CASSQPGGLYNEQFF. The CDR3 region has the DNA TGTGCCAGCAGCCAACCAGGGGGCCTCTACAATGAGCAGTTCTTC.

CDR3 DNA sequence: TGTGCCAGCAGTGGTGGTCGTCGGGGATTCTACGAGCAGTACTTC. This sequence encodes CASSGGRRGFYEQYF. The chain carries TRBV6-4 and TRBJ2-7, with D possibly TRBD2 on 5 matching bases. Germline CDR1 is MRHNA and CDR2 is SNTAGT. Trimming removed 4 bases at V and 3 bases at J, with 16 bases between. The CDR3 totals 15 residues.

The sample holds one count of this clone. This chain links TRBV29-1 with TRBJ2-7, with D possibly matching TRBD1 (5 bases). CDR1 and CDR2 (germline): SQVTM, ANQGSEA. The CDR3 runs to 15 residues. The V end lost 6 bases, the J end lost 1 base, and 19 bases lay between the germline ends. This chain's CDR3 is CSVMLGLQTSYEQYF. In nucleotides, the CDR3 is TGCAGCGTAATGTTGGGGCTGCAGACTTCCTACGAGCAGTACTTC.

In this sample, this clone turned up many times. The rearrangement links TRBV7-3 to TRBJ1-6, with unresolved D. This CDR3 is built from 18 residues. The germline gives CDR1 SGHTA, CDR2 FQGTGA. Trimming took 2 bases from V and 0 from J, leaving 14 bases between them. CDR3 DNA: TGTGCCAGCAGCTTAGGACCGCCACAGAGCTCCTATAATTCACCCCTCCACTTT. It specifies CASSLGPPQSSYNSPLHF.

The chain links TRBV25-1 to TRBJ1-2, with 9 bases identical to TRBD1. CDR3 size: 17 residues. Germline CDR1 is MGHDK and CDR2 is SYGVNS. J was trimmed by 8 bases and V by 0 bases; bases with no gene match: 13. The CDR3 sequence: CASSEYAPGQGNNGYTF. In nucleotides, the CDR3 is TGTGCCAGCAGTGAATACGCCCCGGGACAGGGAAATAACGGCTACACCTTC.

This clone has just a few counts. The chain joins TRBV10-3 to TRBJ1-5, with a tentative D call TRBD1 (5 bases). The ends were cut back, 2 bases at V and 6 bases at J, with 11 bases in the middle. CDR3 length: 14 residues. Germline values: CDR1 ENHRY, CDR2 SYGVKD. CDR3 amino acids: CAISEGAGGQPQHF. The CDR3 nucleotides are TGTGCCATCAGTGAGGGGGCGGGGGGTCAGCCCCAGCATTTT.

J is TRBJ1-5 and V is TRBV5-1, with D tentatively TRBD1 (5 bases). From germline, CDR1 is SGHRS and CDR2 YFSETQ. V lost 4 bases and J lost 7, with 21 bases in between. This CDR3 region has 16 residues. The CDR3 loop reads CASSPGEPFLGQPQHF. DNA for the CDR3: TGCGCCAGCAGCCCGGGGGAGCCCTTCCTCGGGCAGCCCCAGCATTTT. The variable domain in full, completed from reference TRBV5-1 and TRBJ1-5, reads KAGVTQTPRYLIKTRGQQVTLSCSPISGHRSVSWYQQTPGQGLQFLFEYFSETQRNKGNFPGRFSGRQFSNSRSEMNVSTLELGDSALYLCASSPGEPFLGQPQHFGDGTRLSIL.

This chain links TRBV5-4 with TRBJ2-1, with 9 bases that match TRBD2. The CDR3 consists of 16 residues. V gave up 4 bases and J gave up 7 bases; unmatched junction bases: 12. Germline loops: CDR1 SGHNT, CDR2 YYREEE (reference sequence). The CDR3 reads CASSLALLAGGNEQFF. Written as DNA, the CDR3 is TGTGCCAGCAGCCTGGCCCTTCTGGCGGGAGGGAATGAGCAGTTCTTC.

The chain has TRBV28 and TRBJ1-3, with no clear D. The germline gives CDR1 MDHEN, CDR2 SYDVKM. The CDR3 is 17 residues long. Trimming cost V 1 base and J 0 bases, with 13 bases left between them. For the CDR3, the DNA is TGTGCCAGCAGTTTATTCGACGGAACCGTCTCTGGAAACACCATATATTTT. It codes for CASSLFDGTVSGNTIYF.

The rearrangement uses TRBV5-1 and TRBJ2-1, with TRBD1 identical over 10 bases. J gave up 12 bases and V 4 bases, and 13 bases lay outside the gene matches. Germline loops: CDR1 SGHRS, CDR2 YFSETQ. The CDR3 is made up of 15 amino acids. CDR3 protein: CASSDRDRGTRGQFF. CDR3 nucleotide sequence: TGCGCCAGCAGCGACCGGGACAGGGGAACACGAGGGCAGTTCTTC.

The chain uses TRBV18 and TRBJ2-5; 11 positions agree with TRBD1. The CDR3 totals 15 residues. The V and J ends lost 2 bases and 5 bases, in that order; junction bases with no gene match: 4. CDR1 is KGHSH, CDR2 LQKENI, per germline. In DNA form, the CDR3 reads TGTGCCAGCTCACCAGGGACAGGGGGATTGGAGACCCAGTACTTC. This translates into CASSPGTGGLETQYF.

This rearrangement joins TRBV11-2 to TRBJ1-6, with D possibly TRBD1 on 5 matching bases. V was clipped by 1 base and J by 0 bases, with 13 bases between them. This CDR3 is built from 18 residues. Germline assignment: CDR1 SGHAT and CDR2 FQNNGV. CDR3 DNA: TGTGCCAGCAGCTTAGGGGGGACGGCGAGCTCCTATAATTCACCCCTCCACTTT. This codes for CASSLGGTASSYNSPLHF.

The DNA of the CDR3 is TGTGCCAGCATTGTCGGCGGGGGCCCCTCCTACGAGCAGTACTTC. Translated, it gives CASIVGGGPSYEQYF. V usage is TRBV5-5 and J usage is TRBJ2-7; D possibly corresponds to TRBD2 (7 bases). Trimming left V 6 bases short and J 0 bases short, with 16 bases between. CDR1 and CDR2 from the germline V gene are SGHKS and YYEKEE (reference sequence). The CDR3 is 15 residues long.

This chain links TRBV2 with TRBJ2-2; 7 bases are a match to TRBD2. The CDR3 is made up of 14 amino acids. Germline CDR1 and CDR2: SNHLY and FYNNEI. The junction had 8 bases not matched to a gene; V was cut back by 6 bases and J by 7 bases. DNA of the CDR3: TGTGCCAGCAGCTTCCTGGCGGGAGACGGGGAGCTGTTTTTT. Translated: CASSFLAGDGELFF.

The V call is TRBV5-1, the J call TRBJ2-3; 10 bases map to TRBD2. The CDR3 contains 16 residues. The germline CDR1 and CDR2 sequences are SGHRS and YFSETQ. The trim removed 0 bases at V and 2 bases at J, leaving 3 bases unmatched. CDR3 nucleotides: TGCGCCAGCAGCTTGGGTAGCGGGGGGCTCACAGATACGCAGTATTTT. Translating it yields CASSLGSGGLTDTQYF.